This T cell receptor beta chain appears in the sequencing data of a study of beta chain features in type 1 diabetes. The wider study: In age, gender and cell yields, patients were similar to healthy donors. Regarding the study as a whole: There were fewer insertions and more deletions at the VDJ junctions of type 1 diabetes patients. People with Type 1 diabetes carried modestly yet significantly shorter TCRB CDR3s in all four CD4+ subsets. A possible short-template PCR bias applies equally to patients and controls.

Germline V lookup: CDR1 SNHLY, CDR2 FYNNEI. This CDR3 contains 14 residues. With 8 bases removed from V and 0 bases from J, the gap between germline ends came to 11 bases. In the case of this clone: Its target is unknown.

Expressed TCRB transcripts were sequenced because the isolated RNA had all been reverse transcribed beforehand. The read count averaged about 3.57 million across naive, central memory and regulatory T cell samples. Assay used: immunoSEQ multiplex PCR; TCRdb lists only in-frame clones, some missing. The sample carries around 600,000 clones, about an eighth recorded once. This TCR derives from a man aged 25 to 40 with type 1 diabetes. Sequenced input: naive CD4+ T cells from blood. This chain uses TRBV2 with TRBJ2-1; D ambiguous. CDR3 sequence: CASVEQSSYNEQFF. The CDR3, as DNA: TGTGCCAGCGTGGAACAGAGCTCCTACAATGAGCAGTTCTTC.